The sequence of this T cell receptor (beta chain) was determined in a study of cytomegalovirus exposure and HLA in healthy donors. Whole-study context: A prior analysis found roughly 110 million unique TCR beta sequences from 150 million to 200 million T cells. From HLA-typed donors, an early data release held roughly 89 million unique TCRs.

It was with 60 Vbeta and 13 Jbeta primers that the PCR ran. Assay used: immunoSEQ multiplex PCR; TCRdb lists only in-frame clones, some missing. The sample has about 110,000 clones; 74% are singletons. Study-level points and caveats: Researchers reported in a later analysis that a missense DCLRE1C variant was tied to TCR beta V- and J-gene trimming.

Trimming at V came to 4 bases and at J to 4 bases, leaving 1 base not matched to a gene. This CDR3 is built from 13 residues. Germline loops: CDR1 SGHTA, CDR2 FQGTGA. Worth noting for this clone: Antigen: not known.

The receptor was derived from a man aged 45-65 years in good health and CMV-seropositive. The rearrangement joins TRBV7-3 to TRBJ2-5, with TRBD1 matching 9 bases. Sequenced input: PBMCs. CDR3 DNA sequence: TGTGCCAGCAGCTCGGACAGGGGAGAGACCCAGTACTTC. Amino acids: CASSSDRGETQYF.